Described below is a single T cell receptor beta chain sequence and its context. The antigen remains unidentified. The PCR contained 60 Vbeta and 13 Jbeta primers. TCRdb's table, derived via immunoSEQ multiplex PCR, lists solely in-frame clones and lacks some. The sample's table shows about 77,000 clones. The data stem from a study of cytomegalovirus exposure and HLA in healthy donors. This CDR3 comprises 15 residues. Trimming at V came to 3 bases and at J to 5 bases, leaving 10 bases not matched to a gene. Germline V gene lookup returns CDR1 SGHDT and CDR2 YYEEEE. Study-level points and caveats: One variant, a missense change in DCLRE1C, was linked in a later analysis to TCR beta V- and J-gene trimming.

Sequencing was performed on PBMCs. The chain has TRBV5-6 and TRBJ1-2; TRBD1 matches at 7 bases. This receptor was taken from a man aged 45-65 years in good health and CMV-seropositive. CDR3 region: CASSYHRGRFYGYTF. The DNA of the CDR3 is TGTGCCAGCAGCTACCACAGGGGACGATTTTATGGCTACACCTTC.